The 28 T cell receptor beta chains in this list originate from one sample, sequenced in a study of blood T cell repertoires in COVID-19. Generated by immunoSEQ multiplex PCR, the TCRdb table keeps only in-frame clones and is missing some. Here the sample spans about 200,000 clones, around 86% being singletons. The sample was PBMCs or T cells enriched from blood (not recorded which). All receptors come from a woman between 40 and 50 years old with acute COVID-19.

The rearrangement uses TRBV28 and TRBJ2-1; possible D gene TRBD2, 5 bases. This CDR3 has 13 residues. Germline V gene sequence: CDR1 MDHEN, CDR2 SYDVKM. Trimming left V 5 bases short and J 14 bases short, with 19 bases between. The CDR3 nucleotides are TGTGCCAGCAGTCCCCGGACGGGGAGCAGTAAGTTCTTC. Translating it yields CASSPRTGSSKFF.

CDR3 DNA sequence: TGTGCCAGCAGTTCGGCGGGACTCAACTACGAGCAGTACTTC. It encodes CASSSAGLNYEQYF. The chain couples TRBV27 to TRBJ2-7; possibly TRBD2 for D (6 bases). With 4 bases removed from V and 3 bases from J, the gap between germline ends came to 13 bases. Germline V gives CDR1 MNHEY, CDR2 SMNVEV (reference sequence). The CDR3 runs 14 residues.

This clone was seen a handful of times. The rearrangement joins TRBV11-1 to TRBJ2-7; 7 bases fit TRBD2. Germline loops: CDR1 SGHAT, CDR2 FQDESV (reference sequence). V dropped 5 bases and J dropped 4; count of bases not matched to a gene: 8. There are 14 residues in the CDR3. The CDR3 DNA sequence: TGTGCCAGCAGCCGCCGGGGTAGCGGGTACGAGCAGTACTTC. It yields the protein CASSRRGSGYEQYF.

This chain connects TRBV28 to TRBJ2-4, with D unclear. V lost 2 bases, J lost 0 bases, and 8 bases lay in between. The germline V gene encodes CDR1 MDHEN and CDR2 SYDVKM. This CDR3 has 15 amino acids. CDR3 amino acids: CASSLDPLAKNIQYF. Written as DNA, the CDR3 is TGTGCCAGCAGTTTAGATCCACTAGCCAAAAACATTCAGTACTTC.

The V and J genes are TRBV27 and TRBJ1-3; possibly TRBD1 for D (5 bases). Germline V gene lookup returns CDR1 MNHEY and CDR2 SMNVEV (reference sequence). Trimming stripped 2 bases from V and 0 bases from J, with 8 bases between. The CDR3 runs to 15 residues. The CDR3 sequence: CASSLRGSSGNTIYF. Written as DNA, the CDR3 is TGTGCCAGCAGTTTAAGGGGAAGCTCTGGAAACACCATATATTTT.

This chain joins TRBV4-1 and TRBJ2-1; 9 bases fit TRBD2. Germline V gene lookup returns CDR1 MGHRA and CDR2 YSYEKL. V was pared by 0 bases and J by 7 bases, with 7 bases of the junction left unmatched. The CDR3 runs 16 residues. The CDR3 region has the DNA TGCGCCAGCAGCCAAGAAGGGACTAGCTGGGAGAATGAGCAGTTCTTC. The encoded protein is CASSQEGTSWENEQFF.

The V and J genes are TRBV28 and TRBJ2-7; D is unresolved. This CDR3 is 14 amino acids long. Per the germline V gene, CDR1 is MDHEN and CDR2 is SYDVKM. Trimming cost V 7 bases and J 7 bases, with 20 bases left between them. CDR3 region: CASTLWRSQREQYF. The CDR3 bases are TGTGCCAGCACCCTCTGGCGGAGTCAGAGGGAGCAGTACTTC.

CDR3 sequence (DNA): TGTGCCAGCAGTCCACCGGGACAGGGGGGGACCCAGTACTTC. Its protein is CASSPPGQGGTQYF. The V gene is TRBV28, the J gene TRBJ2-5; 11 bases are a match to TRBD1. Germline CDR1 is MDHEN and CDR2 is SYDVKM. This CDR3 region has 14 residues. The V and J ends lost 5 bases and 7 bases, in that order; junction bases with no gene match: 6.

This clone was detected a few times. This chain uses TRBV7-2 with TRBJ2-1, with 11 bases matching TRBD2. This CDR3 has 18 amino acids. CDR1 is SGHTA and CDR2 is FQGNSA in the germline V gene. V shed 4 bases and J 6 bases; nucleotides not matched to a gene: 14. The CDR3 is CASSWPGTSGPLGNEQFF. The CDR3 DNA is TGTGCCAGCAGCTGGCCCGGGACTAGCGGACCCCTAGGCAATGAGCAGTTCTTC.

The table lists this clone with a count of one. This sequence joins TRBV19 and TRBJ2-7; 11 nucleotides align to TRBD2. The CDR3 spans 15 residues. Germline V gene lookup returns CDR1 LNHDA and CDR2 SQIVND (reference sequence). V shed 1 base and J 1 base; nucleotides not matched to a gene: 0. The CDR3 region has the DNA TGTGCCAGTAGTATAGGACTAGCGGGGTCCTACGAGCAGTACTTC. Protein product: CASSIGLAGSYEQYF.

Concerning this clone: At one end, the junction sequence differs from germline, possibly due to a read error. V usage is TRBV12-3 or TRBV12-4 and J usage is TRBJ2-1; D is unclear. The CDR3 consists of 12 residues. CDR3 residues: CASMGRNNGQFF. The CDR3 DNA reads as TGTGCCAGCATGGGCAGAAACAATGGGCAGTTCTTC.

The chain links TRBV2 to TRBJ2-7; TRBD2 agrees at 9 bases. V lost 4 bases and J lost 5; bases outside the gene matches: 6. The CDR3 length is 14 residues. The germline V gene has CDR1 SNHLY and CDR2 FYNNEI. The CDR3 DNA follows: TGTGCCAGCAGTGTAGCGGGAGCCCCCGACGAGCAGTACTTC. It translates to CASSVAGAPDEQYF.

The DNA of the CDR3 is TGTGCCAGCAGTTCCGGACCGGGACAGGGTGGTTCACCCCTCCACTTT. It translates to CASSSGPGQGGSPLHF. This chain connects TRBV7-9 to TRBJ1-6; 9 bases are shared with TRBD1. The CDR3 sequence is 16 residues long. CDR1 SEHNR and CDR2 FQNEAQ come from the germline V gene (reference sequence). V dropped 6 bases and J dropped 9; count of bases not matched to a gene: 12.

J is TRBJ2-5 and V is TRBV7-2; 7 positions agree with TRBD2. The CDR3 totals 14 residues. The V gene end was trimmed by 4 bases and the J gene end by 2 bases; junction bases not matched to a gene: 4. Germline V gene sequence: CDR1 SGHTA, CDR2 FQGNSA. Written as DNA, the CDR3 is TGTGCCAGCAGCTCACAAGCGGGGCAAGAGACCCAGTACTTC. It translates to CASSSQAGQETQYF.

The V and J genes are TRBV12-3 or TRBV12-4 and TRBJ1-1; D is uncertain. V lost 8 bases and J lost 1, with 8 bases in between. There are 12 residues in the CDR3. DNA of the CDR3: TGTGCCAGCCTAGTAACGAACACTGAAGCTTTCTTT. Its protein is CASLVTNTEAFF.

The chain links TRBV27 to TRBJ2-1, with 11 positions matching TRBD2. Losses at the gene ends were 6 bases for V and 5 bases for J; bases not matched to a gene: 9. CDR3 size: 16 residues. Per germline, CDR1 MNHEY and CDR2 SMNVEV (reference sequence). The CDR3 sequence: CASSRLAGNGDNEQFF. The DNA of the CDR3 is TGTGCCAGCAGCCGACTAGCGGGAAATGGGGACAATGAGCAGTTCTTC.

The V gene is TRBV5-6, the J gene TRBJ2-7, with a weak D call TRBD1 (6 bases). The V end was cut by 0 bases, the J end by 3 bases, with 7 bases between. Germline CDR1 reads SGHDT; CDR2 reads YYEEEE. CDR3 length: 13 residues. Here the CDR3 reads CASSLGQDYEQYF. DNA for the CDR3: TGTGCCAGCAGCTTGGGACAGGACTACGAGCAGTACTTC.

The genes are TRBV21-1 and TRBJ2-5; TRBD1, the table's D call, was not compared with the DNA. TRBV21-1 is designated a pseudogene. This CDR3 contains 15 residues. The CDR3 bases are TGTGCCAGCAGCAAAATCCTGGACATACAAGAGACCCAGTACTTC. Translation gives CASSKILDIQETQYF.

The chain combines TRBV7-2 with TRBJ2-1; 8 bases are shared with TRBD1. The CDR3 has 15 residues. Germline CDR1 is SGHTA and CDR2 is FQGNSA. V was pared by 5 bases and J by 3 bases, with 6 bases of the junction left unmatched. The CDR3 reads CASSQGQEDYNEQFF. CDR3 nucleotides: TGTGCCAGCAGCCAGGGACAGGAGGACTACAATGAGCAGTTCTTC.

This chain joins TRBV28 and TRBJ1-5; the D gene is possibly TRBD1 (6 bases). Trimming cost V 7 bases and J 4 bases, with 14 bases left between them. In germline, CDR1 is MDHEN, CDR2 SYDVKM. The CDR3 consists of 14 residues. The CDR3 sequence is CASTLGQLNQPQHF. As DNA, the CDR3 is TGTGCCAGCACCCTCGGACAGCTAAATCAGCCCCAGCATTTT. Drawing the rest from reference TRBV28 and TRBJ1-5, the complete variable domain is DVKVTQSSRYLVKRTGEKVFLECVQDMDHENMFWYRQDPGLGLRLIYFSYDVKMKEKGDIPEGYSVSREKKERFSLILESASTNQTSMYLCASTLGQLNQPQHFGDGTRLSIL.

The chain is built from TRBV9 and TRBJ1-2; TRBD1 agrees at 7 bases. J lost 0 bases, V lost 2 bases, and 1 base had no gene match. Per the germline V gene, CDR1 is SGDLS and CDR2 is YYNGEE. The CDR3 loop spans 14 amino acids. The chain's CDR3 is CASSVDRANYGYTF. In DNA form, the CDR3 reads TGTGCCAGCAGCGTTGACAGGGCTAACTATGGCTACACCTTC.

The V and J genes are TRBV28 and TRBJ1-5; TRBD1 matches at 7 bases. Unmatched junction bases numbered 4, after V lost 8 bases and J lost 3 bases. This CDR3 is 13 amino acids long. The V gene's germline CDR1 is MDHEN and CDR2 SYDVKM. DNA of the CDR3: TGTGCCAGCTCAGGGGGACCCAATCAGCCCCAGCATTTT. As protein: CASSGGPNQPQHF.

Details on this clone: One junction end disagrees with the germline gene, perhaps due to a read error. The rearrangement links TRBV9 to TRBJ1-5, with 7 nucleotides matching TRBD1. The CDR3 has 14 residues. Germline V gene sequence: CDR1 SGDLS, CDR2 YYNGEE. DNA for the CDR3: TGTGCCAGCAGCGTAGAAGGGGGCAATAAGCCCCAGCATTTT. Translation gives CASSVEGGNKPQHF.

A few counts support this clone. V is TRBV6-5 and J is TRBJ1-6; no reliable D call. V gave up 5 bases and J gave up 14 bases, with 13 bases separating them. Germline CDR1 and CDR2: MNHEY and SVGAGI. The CDR3 is 12 residues long. The CDR3: CASSHHTGSLHF. The CDR3 nucleotides read TGTGCCAGCAGTCACCACACGGGGTCCCTCCACTTT.

The chain couples TRBV6-4 to TRBJ2-1, with 8 bases lining up with TRBD1. The CDR3 spans 15 residues. V shed 6 bases, J shed 7 bases, and the junction held 11 bases outside the gene matches. Germline assignment: CDR1 MRHNA and CDR2 SNTAGT. CDR3 residues: CASSYGTGSVNEQFF. In DNA form, the CDR3 reads TGTGCCAGCAGCTACGGGACAGGCTCGGTAAATGAGCAGTTCTTC.

The chain carries TRBV19 and TRBJ2-1; 15 nucleotides align to TRBD2. V gave up 6 bases and J gave up 7 bases; unmatched junction bases: 4. Germline-derived CDR1 and CDR2 are LNHDA and SQIVND (reference sequence). This CDR3 spans 15 amino acids. The CDR3 region is CASSSGLAGGNEQFF. The CDR3 DNA is TGTGCCAGTAGCTCTGGACTAGCGGGAGGGAATGAGCAGTTCTTC. The full variable domain, in which reference TRBV19 and TRBJ2-1 provide the parts outside the CDR3, is DGGITQSPKYLFRKEGQNVTLSCEQNLNHDAMYWYRQDPGQGLRLIYYSQIVNDFQKGDIAEGYSVSREKKESFPLTVTSAQKNPTAFYLCASSSGLAGGNEQFFGPGTRLTVL.

This chain uses TRBV10-2 with TRBJ2-1; D is ambiguous. V lost 6 bases and J 7 bases, leaving 16 bases between the germline ends. The germline gives CDR1 WSHSY, CDR2 SAAADI. The length of the CDR3 is 14 residues. As DNA, the CDR3 is TGCGCCAGCAGGGAAAGACTCATCGGGAATGAGCAGTTCTTC. It codes for CASRERLIGNEQFF.

The chain employs TRBV10-3 and TRBJ2-1, with 7 bases identical to TRBD1. Germline values: CDR1 ENHRY, CDR2 SYGVKD. The CDR3 is made up of 14 amino acids. V dropped 6 bases and J dropped 1; count of bases not matched to a gene: 3. The chain's CDR3 is CAIRQGQSYNEQFF. Here the CDR3 DNA reads TGTGCCATCAGACAGGGACAGTCCTACAATGAGCAGTTCTTC.